One and the same sample provided the 18 T cell receptor beta chains below, sequenced in a study of blood T cell repertoires in COVID-19. TCRdb's copy holds only in-frame clones and misses some; the assay was immunoSEQ multiplex PCR. The sample has roughly 8,500 clones, 70% to 90% seen once. Sequencing was done on a sample of peripheral blood. These receptors all come from a woman aged 45-65 years with active or convalescent COVID-19.

The genes are TRBV12-3 or TRBV12-4 and TRBJ2-2; D might be TRBD1 (6 bases). The V gene lost 3 bases and the J gene lost 15 bases, with 17 bases spanning the gap. This CDR3 comprises 13 residues. The CDR3 DNA is TGTGCCAGCAGTTTTGGTGAACAGGGTGGGATGTTTTTT. It encodes CASSFGEQGGMFF.

This clone has just a few counts. Other DNA sequences in the sample encode the same CDR3. The V gene is TRBV3-1 (or the pseudogene TRBV3-2), the J gene TRBJ1-1; a weak D match, TRBD1 (6 bases). CDR3 length equals 11 residues. Germline V CDR1 and CDR2: LGHDT, YNNKEL (reference sequence). V was clipped by 6 bases and J by 4 bases, with 6 bases between them. CDR3 sequence reads: CASRGGTEAFF. CDR3 nucleotides: TGTGCCAGCAGAGGGGGCACTGAAGCTTTCTTT.

This clone was seen more than once but under ten times. The genes are TRBV25-1 and TRBJ1-4; D unclear. Between the trimmed V and J ends, which lost 6 bases and 10 bases, there was a span of 9 bases. The CDR3 covers 11 residues. Germline V CDR1 and CDR2: MGHDK, SYGVNS. The CDR3 is CASRSETKLFF. The CDR3 bases are TGTGCCAGCAGGAGCGAAACAAAACTGTTTTTT.

The V call is TRBV5-8, the J call TRBJ2-7; 8 bases fit TRBD1. The CDR3 consists of 15 residues. Germline-derived CDR1 and CDR2 are SGHTS and YDEGEE. Unmatched junction bases numbered 11, after V lost 4 bases and J lost 5 bases. This chain's CDR3 is CASSPWPQGAHEQYF. The CDR3 nucleotides read TGTGCCAGCAGCCCGTGGCCCCAGGGGGCCCACGAGCAGTACTTC.

DNA of the CDR3: TGTGCCAGCAGCCAACCCCCACCGGGACAGGCAACCTACGAGCAGTACTTC. Its protein is CASSQPPPGQATYEQYF. This chain connects TRBV3-1 (or the pseudogene TRBV3-2) to TRBJ2-7, with TRBD1 matching over 8 bases. Germline CDR1 and CDR2: LGHDT and YNNKEL (reference sequence). The ends lost 2 bases at V and 2 bases at J; junction bases unmatched: 11. The CDR3 runs to 17 residues.

This chain joins TRBV27 and TRBJ2-5; perhaps TRBD2 as D (6 bases). V was pared by 5 bases and J by 5 bases, with 15 bases between. Germline values: CDR1 MNHEY, CDR2 SMNVEV (reference sequence). The CDR3 sequence is 14 residues long. This CDR3 is CASSRPGLTETQYF. The CDR3 coding sequence is TGTGCCAGCAGTAGGCCGGGACTTACGGAGACCCAGTACTTC.

CDR3 coding DNA: TGTGCCAGCAGTCGCTCCGGGACAGGGGTTTCACCCCTCCACTTT. It encodes CASSRSGTGVSPLHF. The V and J genes are TRBV6-5 and TRBJ1-6; TRBD1 agrees at 10 bases. Germline V gene lookup returns CDR1 MNHEY and CDR2 SVGAGI. CDR3 length: 15 residues. V trimming: 5 bases; J trimming: 9 bases; junction bases outside the gene matches: 7.

This chain joins TRBV10-1 and TRBJ2-4; 10 nucleotides match TRBD1. This CDR3 is 14 amino acids long. Germline V lookup: CDR1 WNHNN, CDR2 SYGVQD (reference sequence). V shed 6 bases and J 4 bases; nucleotides not matched to a gene: 3. The CDR3 DNA follows: TGCGCCAGCAGAGGGGACAGGGGAAAAAACATTCAGTACTTC. It specifies CASRGDRGKNIQYF.

V usage is TRBV19 and J usage is TRBJ1-3, with D unresolved. The germline V gene has CDR1 LNHDA and CDR2 SQIVND (reference sequence). The CDR3 runs 14 residues. V shed 11 bases and J shed 0 bases, with 14 bases lying between them. The CDR3 loop is CALPGGASGNTIYF. The CDR3 nucleotides read TGTGCCCTTCCAGGAGGCGCCTCTGGAAACACCATATATTTT.

V gene TRBV3-1 (or the pseudogene TRBV3-2) combines with J gene TRBJ2-5, with a weak D call TRBD2 (6 bases). Looked up from germline, CDR1 is LGHDT and CDR2 is YNNKEL (reference sequence). The CDR3 contains 15 residues. Trimming took 5 bases from V and 3 from J, leaving 16 bases between them. CDR3 in amino acids: CASSYPGTYKETQYF. CDR3 nucleotides: TGTGCCAGCAGCTACCCTGGGACTTATAAAGAGACCCAGTACTTC.

The sample holds a few counts of this clone. The same CDR3 also results from other DNA sequences found in this sample. V usage is TRBV4-3 and J usage is TRBJ2-7; D is perhaps TRBD1 (5 bases). Trimming stripped 0 bases from V and 2 bases from J, with 5 bases between. Germline V gene data show CDR1 as LGHNA and CDR2 as YSLEER. The CDR3 contains 13 residues. In DNA form, the CDR3 reads TGCGCCAGCAGCCAAGACAGGGCCTACGAGCAGTACTTC. Protein product: CASSQDRAYEQYF.

This clone was detected only a few times. The V and J genes are TRBV7-2 and TRBJ2-1; D perhaps matches TRBD2 (6 bases). The V gene lost 3 bases and the J gene lost 7 bases, with 16 bases spanning the gap. The germline CDR1 and CDR2 sequences are SGHTA and FQGNSA. The CDR3 covers 15 residues. DNA for the CDR3: TGTGCCAGCAGCTTGGGACTCTATGGAGGGAATGAGCAGTTCTTC. It is translated as CASSLGLYGGNEQFF.

The chain carries TRBV11-3 and TRBJ2-1; 8 nucleotides agree with TRBD2. CDR3 length: 15 amino acids. CDR1 and CDR2 (germline): SGHNT, YENEEA. With V trimmed by 4 bases and J by 7 bases, 9 bases remained unmatched. The CDR3 DNA is TGTGCCAGCAGCTCGCCGGGGGGGCCTGAAAATGAGCAGTTCTTC. Translating it yields CASSSPGGPENEQFF.

The J gene is TRBJ1-5, the V gene TRBV7-9; D is uncertain. CDR1 is SEHNR, CDR2 FQNEAQ, per germline (reference sequence). The CDR3 is made up of 13 amino acids. The V end lost 6 bases, the J end lost 5 bases, and 11 bases lay between the germline ends. The CDR3 sequence is CASRATSDQPQHF. The CDR3 DNA is TGTGCCAGCAGAGCTACCAGCGATCAGCCCCAGCATTTT.

This rearrangement joins TRBV3-1 (or the pseudogene TRBV3-2) to TRBJ2-7; D gene ambiguous. This CDR3 contains 13 residues. Germline V lookup: CDR1 LGHDT, CDR2 YNNKEL (reference sequence). Trimming cost V 4 bases and J 7 bases, with 14 bases left between them. CDR3 sequence reads: CASSLNPHGEQYF. As DNA, the CDR3 is TGTGCCAGCAGCCTGAACCCCCACGGGGAGCAGTACTTC.

This chain joins TRBV6-1 and TRBJ2-6; D possibly corresponds to TRBD2 (5 bases). V was clipped by 0 bases and J by 0 bases, with 12 bases between them. Looked up from germline, CDR1 is MNHNS and CDR2 is SASEGT. This CDR3 has 18 amino acids. CDR3 sequence reads: CASSEALRRISGANVLTF. The CDR3 DNA reads TGTGCCAGCAGTGAAGCTTTGAGGAGGATCTCTGGGGCCAACGTCCTGACTTTC.

The chain uses TRBV5-4 and TRBJ1-1; no clear D. The CDR3 has 12 amino acids. CDR1 SGHNT and CDR2 YYREEE come from the germline V gene (reference sequence). V lost 1 base and J 4 bases, leaving 5 bases between the germline ends. CDR3 bases: TGTGCCAGCAGCTTGCGAGGCACTGAAGCTTTCTTT. Protein: CASSLRGTEAFF.

The V call is TRBV28, the J call TRBJ2-1; 8 nucleotides line up with TRBD2. The germline V gene has CDR1 MDHEN and CDR2 SYDVKM. With V trimmed by 8 bases and J by 2 bases, 2 bases remained unmatched. CDR3 length: 13 residues. The CDR3 coding sequence is TGTGCCAGCCGGGGGGGGCCCTACAATGAGCAGTTCTTC. As protein: CASRGGPYNEQFF. Complete variable domain (other parts from reference TRBV28 and TRBJ2-1): DVKVTQSSRYLVKRTGEKVFLECVQDMDHENMFWYRQDPGLGLRLIYFSYDVKMKEKGDIPEGYSVSREKKERFSLILESASTNQTSMYLCASRGGPYNEQFFGPGTRLTVL.